Listed below are T cell receptor beta chains from one sample, sequenced in a study of CD8 T cells in Susac syndrome. MiXCR, applied by TCRdb to the immunoSEQ multiplex PCR reads, yields one record per CDR3 protein. This table has about 430,000 distinct CDR3 sequences, 85% appearing once. The sequenced sample was CD8+ T cells from PBMCs. The source is a human donor with multiple sclerosis. The CDR3 runs from the conserved cysteine through the conserved F or W. Fields, in order: J gene, clone size, D gene, V gene, CDR3 DNA, CDR3 protein. A D gene is named only where the DNA matches it firmly. Expanded clones get a size class; other rows say once, few or many, or leave the size out.

TRBJ2-7	.	TRBD2	TRBV3-1	TGTGCCAGCAGCCAGGGGGGACTAGCGGGGACCTACTCCTACGAGCAGTACTTC	CASSQGGLAGTYSYEQYF
TRBJ2-1	.	TRBD2	TRBV2	TGTGCCAGCAGTGAATTCAAGCGGGAGGGCTACAATGAGCAGTTCTTC	CASSEFKREGYNEQFF
TRBJ2-2	.	.	TRBV7-9	TGTGCCACGAAGACTGAAAAGGGCCGGGCCGGGGAGCTGTTTTTT	CATKTEKGRAGELFF
TRBJ2-2	.	.	TRBV6-1	TGTGCCAGCAGTCACATGCGGGGGCGTACCGGGGAGCTGTTTTTT	CASSHMRGRTGELFF
TRBJ2-2	.	TRBD2	TRBV12-3/TRBV12-4	TGTGCCAGCAGTTCCAACGGGAGGGCCCCCGGGGAGCTGTTTTTT	CASSSNGRAPGELFF
TRBJ2-3	.	.	TRBV2	TGTGCCAGCAGAGCAACAGGGTTTGGCACAGATACGCAGTATTTT	CASRATGFGTDTQYF
TRBJ2-2	few	TRBD1	TRBV5-1	TGCGCCAGCAGCTTGCCCCGACAGGGCAAGAACACCGGGGAGCTGTTTTTT	CASSLPRQGKNTGELFF
TRBJ2-3	.	.	TRBV12-5	TGTGCTAGTGGTTTTGCGGTAGGAGACGAGGGGCGGGTATCCACAGATACGCAGTATTTT	CASGFAVGDEGRVSTDTQYF
TRBJ1-1	.	.	TRBV30	TGTGCCTGGAGTGTAATCATAGGGAACACTGAAGCTTTCTTT	CAWSVIIGNTEAFF
TRBJ1-5	.	TRBD1	TRBV5-1	TGCGCCAGCACCCCCCCGCCGGACAGGGGACACTATAGCAATCAGCCCCAGCATTTT	CASTPPPDRGHYSNQPQHF
TRBJ2-1	.	TRBD1	TRBV4-1	TGCGCCAGCAGCGGCAGGGGGCACAATGAGCAGTTCTTC	CASSGRGHNEQFF
TRBJ2-1	.	TRBD2	TRBV20-1	TGCAGTGCTAAGTTGCGGGAGACCTCCTACAATGAGCAGTTCTTC	CSAKLRETSYNEQFF
TRBJ1-1	.	.	TRBV12-3/TRBV12-4	TGTGCCAGCAGCCCCGGACAGCCGTATCGCGGCGAAGCTTTCTTT	CASSPGQPYRGEAFF
TRBJ1-2	.	.	TRBV6-1	TGTGCCAGCATCTGGTCAAACTATGGCTACACCTTC	CASIWSNYGYTF
TRBJ2-3	.	.	TRBV2	TGTGCCAGCAGTGACTCAGATACGCAGTATTTT	CASSDSDTQYF
TRBJ2-1	.	TRBD1	TRBV2	TGTGCCAGCAGCCCGGGACAGGAAGACAATGAGCAGTTCTTC	CASSPGQEDNEQFF
TRBJ2-3	.	TRBD1	TRBV27	TGTGCCAGCAGCCAGCTGGACAGGGAAGACACAGATACGCAGTATTTT	CASSQLDREDTDTQYF